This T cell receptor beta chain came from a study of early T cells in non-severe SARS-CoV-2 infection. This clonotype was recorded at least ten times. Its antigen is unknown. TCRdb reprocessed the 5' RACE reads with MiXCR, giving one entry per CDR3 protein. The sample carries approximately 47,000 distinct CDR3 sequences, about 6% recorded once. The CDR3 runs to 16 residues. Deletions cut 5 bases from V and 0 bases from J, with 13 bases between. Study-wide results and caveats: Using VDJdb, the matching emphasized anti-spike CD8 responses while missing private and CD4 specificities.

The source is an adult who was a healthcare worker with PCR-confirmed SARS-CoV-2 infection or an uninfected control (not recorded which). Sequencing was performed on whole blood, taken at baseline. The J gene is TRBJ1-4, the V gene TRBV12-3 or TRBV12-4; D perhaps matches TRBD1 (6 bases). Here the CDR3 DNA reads TGTGCCAGCAGTCGCCAGGGGCCTGCAACTAATGAAAAACTGTTTTTT. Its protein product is CASSRQGPATNEKLFF.